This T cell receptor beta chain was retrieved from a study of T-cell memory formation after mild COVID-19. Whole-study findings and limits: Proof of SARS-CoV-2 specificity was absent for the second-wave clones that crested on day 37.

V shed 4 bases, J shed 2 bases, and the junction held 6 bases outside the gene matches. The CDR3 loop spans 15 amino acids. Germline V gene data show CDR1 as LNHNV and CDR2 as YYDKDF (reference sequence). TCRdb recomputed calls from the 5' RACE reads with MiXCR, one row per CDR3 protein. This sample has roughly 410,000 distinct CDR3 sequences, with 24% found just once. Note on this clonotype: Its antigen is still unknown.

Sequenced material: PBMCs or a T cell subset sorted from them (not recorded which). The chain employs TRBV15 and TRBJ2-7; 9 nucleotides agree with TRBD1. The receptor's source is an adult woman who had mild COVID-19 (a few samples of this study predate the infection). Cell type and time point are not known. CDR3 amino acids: CATSIGQGLTYEQYF. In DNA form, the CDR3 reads TGTGCCACCAGCATAGGACAGGGGTTAACCTACGAGCAGTACTTC.